Listed here are 26 T cell receptor beta chains from one sample, sequenced in a study of cytomegalovirus exposure and HLA in healthy donors. Amplification used 60 Vbeta primers and 13 Jbeta primers. Only in-frame clones appear in the TCRdb table, and some are missing; sequencing was by immunoSEQ multiplex PCR. The table shows tens of thousands of clones, with about 66% occurring only once. Source material: PBMCs. These receptors were taken from a man aged 25-45 years in good health and CMV-seronegative.

This clone was seen once. This chain links TRBV30 with TRBJ1-6; 8 nucleotides match TRBD1. V lost 2 bases, J lost 14 bases, and 8 bases stayed unmatched. The CDR3 sequence is 13 residues long. CDR1 is GTSNPN, CDR2 SVGIG, per germline (reference sequence). In DNA form, the CDR3 reads TGTGCCTGGAGTACACAGGGGGTGCTCACCCTCCACTTT. It encodes CAWSTQGVLTLHF.

J is TRBJ2-3 and V is TRBV10-2; 7 bases are a match to TRBD2. J was trimmed by 1 base and V by 7 bases; bases with no gene match: 5. The CDR3 is 14 residues long. Germline V gene lookup returns CDR1 WSHSY and CDR2 SAAADI. CDR3 residues: CASIKGGGTDTQYF. The CDR3 DNA follows: TGCGCCAGCATCAAGGGAGGGGGCACAGATACGCAGTATTTT.

V is TRBV7-2 and J is TRBJ1-5, with D unresolved. The germline V gene encodes CDR1 SGHTA and CDR2 FQGNSA. This CDR3 has 14 residues. Trimming removed 3 bases from V and 2 bases from J, with 8 bases in between. The CDR3 nucleotides are TGTGCCAGCAGCTTCGGTTATGGCAATCAGCCCCAGCATTTT. Its protein is CASSFGYGNQPQHF. Supplemented by reference TRBV7-2 and TRBJ1-5, the full variable domain reads GAGVSQSPSNKVTEKGKDVELRCDPISGHTALYWYRQSLGQGLEFLIYFQGNSAPDKSGLPSDRFSAERTGGSVSTLTIQRTQQEDSAVYLCASSFGYGNQPQHFGDGTRLSIL.

A few counts support this clone. V gene TRBV15 combines with J gene TRBJ1-1; D possibly corresponds to TRBD1 (6 bases). Germline V gene lookup returns CDR1 LNHNV and CDR2 YYDKDF (reference sequence). V lost 5 bases and J 4 bases, leaving 14 bases between the germline ends. This CDR3 is built from 14 residues. This chain's CDR3 is CATSFSPGATEAFF. CDR3 bases: TGTGCCACCAGCTTCTCCCCAGGGGCCACTGAAGCTTTCTTT.

This sequence joins TRBV30 and TRBJ1-5; no definite D call. The CDR3 has 14 amino acids. CDR1 is GTSNPN, CDR2 SVGIG, per germline (reference sequence). Deletions cut 3 bases from V and 5 bases from J, with 14 bases between. The CDR3 reads CAWSKGGIDQPQHF. The CDR3 DNA reads as TGTGCCTGGAGCAAAGGAGGGATTGATCAGCCCCAGCATTTT.

The genes are TRBV7-2 and TRBJ1-1, with D unresolved. V was pared by 2 bases and J by 1 base, with 8 bases between. There are 14 residues in the CDR3. Germline CDR1 SGHTA, CDR2 FQGNSA. The CDR3 sequence is CASSLSSGNTEAFF. DNA for the CDR3: TGTGCCAGCAGCTTAAGTTCGGGGAACACTGAAGCTTTCTTT.

This clone was detected a few times. This chain connects TRBV29-1 to TRBJ2-3, with 8 bases identical to TRBD1. The junction had 4 bases not matched to a gene; V was cut back by 4 bases and J by 4 bases. Per germline, CDR1 SQVTM and CDR2 ANQGSEA. CDR3 size: 13 residues. In nucleotides, the CDR3 is TGCAGCGTTGTGAGACAGGGGCCAGATACGCAGTATTTT. Translated, it gives CSVVRQGPDTQYF.

V gene TRBV5-6 combines with J gene TRBJ2-1; 7 nucleotides align to TRBD2. Losses at the gene ends were 2 bases for V and 0 bases for J; bases not matched to a gene: 2. The germline gives CDR1 SGHDT, CDR2 YYEEEE. This CDR3 comprises 15 residues. CDR3 nucleotide sequence: TGTGCCAGCAGCTTCCAGCGGGGCTCCTACAATGAGCAGTTCTTC. Its protein product is CASSFQRGSYNEQFF.

The genes are TRBV10-3 and TRBJ2-3; no firm D call. The CDR3 spans 18 residues. V dropped 0 bases and J dropped 2 bases, with 18 bases sitting between them. The germline V gene has CDR1 ENHRY and CDR2 SYGVKD. This CDR3 is CAISESNPETLHTDTQYF. In nucleotides, the CDR3 is TGTGCCATCAGTGAGTCGAACCCCGAGACATTACACACAGATACGCAGTATTTT.

In its sample, this clone was seen once. The chain employs TRBV27 and TRBJ2-2; TRBD2 matches at 10 bases. Germline CDR1 and CDR2: MNHEY and SMNVEV (reference sequence). Germline trimming cut 5 bases from V and 2 bases from J; bases unmatched to any gene: 5. The CDR3 runs to 16 residues. CDR3 nucleotide sequence: TGTGCCAGCAGTCCGGGGACTAGCGCTAACACCGGGGAGCTGTTTTTT. Residues: CASSPGTSANTGELFF.

The chain recombines TRBV11-2 with TRBJ1-2; tentative D call: TRBD1 (5 bases). From germline, CDR1 is SGHAT and CDR2 FQNNGV. The CDR3 covers 16 residues. The V gene lost 2 bases and the J gene lost 7 bases, with 20 bases spanning the gap. The CDR3 sequence is CASSLKVGPDPFGYTF. CDR3 bases: TGTGCCAGCAGCTTAAAAGTGGGGCCGGACCCCTTTGGCTACACCTTC.

This chain connects TRBV29-1 to TRBJ1-2; the match to TRBD1 covers 7 bases. The CDR3 length is 14 residues. Looked up from germline, CDR1 is SQVTM and CDR2 is ANQGSEA. The ends lost 2 bases at V and 2 bases at J; junction bases unmatched: 5. The CDR3 is CSVENRGPNYGYTF. The CDR3 DNA is TGCAGCGTTGAAAACAGGGGACCCAACTATGGCTACACCTTC.

This clone was seen a handful of times. The rearrangement joins TRBV5-6 to TRBJ1-5, with unresolved D. Trimming removed 0 bases at V and 0 bases at J, with 4 bases between. CDR3 length: 14 residues. Germline V gives CDR1 SGHDT, CDR2 YYEEEE. The CDR3 protein is CASSLVYSNQPQHF. The CDR3, as DNA: TGTGCCAGCAGCTTGGTCTATAGCAATCAGCCCCAGCATTTT.

Here the CDR3 reads CASSLVGGAYEQYF. The DNA of the CDR3 is TGTGCCAGCAGCTTAGTCGGGGGTGCCTACGAGCAGTACTTC. The J gene is TRBJ2-7, the V gene TRBV7-9; tentatively, D is TRBD2 (6 bases). Germline V gene sequence: CDR1 SEHNR, CDR2 FQNEAQ (reference sequence). This CDR3 contains 14 residues. Trimming stripped 1 base from V and 2 bases from J, with 9 bases between. Combining the CDR3 with reference TRBV7-9 and TRBJ2-7 gives the whole variable domain DTGVSQNPRHKITKRGQNVTFRCDPISEHNRLYWYRQTLGQGPEFLTYFQNEAQLEKSRLLSDRFSAERPKGSFSTLEIQRTEQGDSAMYLCASSLVGGAYEQYFGPGTRLTVT.

This clone was detected once. The chain employs TRBV6-1 and TRBJ2-3; 7 bases map to TRBD1. Trimming removed 5 bases from V and 0 bases from J; junction bases left unmatched: 5. Germline assignment: CDR1 MNHNS and CDR2 SASEGT. The CDR3 is 15 amino acids. CDR3 region: CASSQQGPSTDTQYF. Written as DNA, the CDR3 is TGTGCCAGCAGTCAACAGGGGCCCAGCACAGATACGCAGTATTTT.

The rearrangement joins TRBV18 to TRBJ1-5, with D possibly matching TRBD1 (5 bases). Per the germline V gene, CDR1 is KGHSH and CDR2 is LQKENI. Trimming removed 2 bases from V and 11 bases from J, with 22 bases in between. The CDR3 length is 16 residues. For the CDR3, the DNA is TGTGCCAGCTCACCAAGTCCAGGGTCGAAAGCAGAAACCCAGCATTTT. It yields the protein CASSPSPGSKAETQHF.

J is TRBJ2-7 and V is TRBV5-1; TRBD1 agrees at 9 bases. Germline V lookup: CDR1 SGHRS, CDR2 YFSETQ. The CDR3 is 14 amino acids. J gave up 1 base and V 3 bases, and 2 bases lay outside the gene matches. The CDR3 sequence is CASSSGTGSYEQYF. CDR3 in DNA: TGCGCCAGCAGCTCCGGGACAGGGTCCTACGAGCAGTACTTC.

The CDR3 loop is CASARAYTEAFF. The CDR3 DNA reads TGTGCCAGCGCGCGGGCATACACTGAAGCTTTCTTT. The V call is TRBV2, the J call TRBJ1-1; unclear D gene. The ends were cut back, 8 bases at V and 3 bases at J, with 10 bases in the middle. Looked up from germline, CDR1 is SNHLY and CDR2 is FYNNEI. This CDR3 region has 12 residues.

This chain's CDR3 is CAWSGPGQGVTPAYNEQFF. The CDR3 coding sequence is TGTGCCTGGAGCGGACCGGGACAGGGCGTCACGCCGGCCTACAATGAGCAGTTCTTC. The chain carries TRBV30 and TRBJ2-1; TRBD1 matches at 9 bases. Unmatched junction bases numbered 17, after V lost 3 bases and J lost 2 bases. Germline V CDR1 and CDR2: GTSNPN, SVGIG (reference sequence). The CDR3 runs 19 residues.

V and J are TRBV29-1 and TRBJ2-7, with D possibly matching TRBD2 (6 bases). The germline V and J ends were trimmed by 7 bases and 3 bases, with 13 bases remaining between them. This CDR3 has 12 amino acids. Per germline, CDR1 SQVTM and CDR2 ANQGSEA. In nucleotides, the CDR3 is TGCAGCGCCCGGGACTCCCTCTACGAGCAGTACTTC. Translation: CSARDSLYEQYF.

The chain carries TRBV6-5 and TRBJ1-1; D perhaps matches TRBD1 (6 bases). The CDR3 loop spans 13 amino acids. The germline gives CDR1 MNHEY, CDR2 SVGAGI. V lost 5 bases to trimming and J lost 4 bases, with 11 bases between them. The DNA for the CDR3 is TGTGCCAGCAGTAAGGACAGAGGCACTGAAGCTTTCTTT. It codes for CASSKDRGTEAFF.

Here the CDR3 reads CASGLSQGPQHF. As DNA, the CDR3 is TGTGCTAGTGGTTTGTCCCAGGGGCCCCAGCATTTT. This chain uses TRBV12-5 with TRBJ1-5; possible D gene TRBD1, 5 bases. The CDR3 is made up of 12 amino acids. Germline CDR1 LGHNT, CDR2 FRNRAP. V was trimmed by 2 bases and J by 9 bases, leaving 8 bases between them.

The CDR3 is CATLTSGNTIYF. The CDR3 DNA is TGTGCCACTCTAACTTCTGGAAACACCATATATTTT. V is TRBV28 and J is TRBJ1-3; no clear D gene. V was shortened by 10 bases and J by 1 base, with 8 bases between the two germline ends. Per germline, CDR1 MDHEN and CDR2 SYDVKM. This CDR3 has 12 residues.

The chain carries TRBV5-6 and TRBJ1-3, with TRBD1 as a possible D gene (5 bases). Germline V gene data show CDR1 as SGHDT and CDR2 as YYEEEE. This CDR3 contains 14 residues. Between the trimmed V and J ends, which lost 4 bases and 0 bases, there was a span of 8 bases. The CDR3 here is CASSRQSSGNTIYF. In DNA, the CDR3 is TGTGCCAGCAGCCGACAGAGCTCTGGAAACACCATATATTTT.

J is TRBJ1-2 and V is TRBV6-5; weak D call: TRBD1 (6 bases). V dropped 5 bases and J dropped 5 bases, with 12 bases sitting between them. This CDR3 contains 13 residues. Germline loops: CDR1 MNHEY, CDR2 SVGAGI. The CDR3 region is CASSEDRLYGYTF. CDR3 DNA sequence: TGTGCCAGCAGTGAGGACAGACTTTATGGCTACACCTTC.

A few counts support this clone. The V and J genes are TRBV7-2 and TRBJ2-1; a possible D gene is TRBD2 (5 bases). This CDR3 contains 16 residues. V was trimmed by 5 bases and J by 0 bases, leaving 14 bases between them. Germline assignment: CDR1 SGHTA and CDR2 FQGNSA. Here the CDR3 reads CASSLIAQSSYNEQFF. As DNA, the CDR3 is TGTGCCAGCAGCCTTATAGCGCAGAGCTCCTACAATGAGCAGTTCTTC.